This T cell receptor (beta chain) was found in a study of T cell repertoires in cytomegalovirus infection (dated 2019 in TCRdb). At the level of the whole study: Donor HLA type was relevant to the analysis, as public TCR beta signatures indicated carriage of CMV infection together with the matching HLA type. The paper's findings and limits, for the study overall: In the ex vivo response, HLA-C-restricted CMV-specific TCR beta clonotypes were dominant, and in two of eight donors the single most frequent clonotype came from this HLA-C-restricted group. Carriers of CMV infection plus the relevant HLA type were discriminated by the cumulative frequency of public TCR beta family members in the study cohort and in an independent approximately 360-donor cohort.

Per the germline V gene, ENHRY is the CDR1 and SYGVKD is the CDR2. V is shortened by 2 bases, J by 0 bases, and the region joining them spans 17 bases. CDR3 length: 18 amino acids, cysteine to phenylalanine. Only the CDR3 part of the read is kept: 54 bases, read in frame from the first base. The instrument was an Illumina HiSeq 1500. The raw public data were reprocessed by TCRdb itself: fastp quality trimming at Q25, MiXCR clonotype calling, in-frame beta chains only. Rows are unified per CDR3 protein, each entry keeping the most common DNA and genes. Across this sample there are roughly 320,000 distinct CDR3 sequences, with around 9.6% seen only once. Of the sample, around 2.6% falls within the top ten clones. The count of this clonotype is one. Its antigen remains unidentified. No much larger clonotype is one base removed from it; base qualities were not supplied. Evidence from one read is weak.

This clonotype was obtained from a human donor in good health (CMV status not recorded). Some clones in this sample may be carry-over from other donors' samples. The sequence is built from TRBV10-3 and TRBJ2-4; the D segment could be TRBD1, given 6 matching bases. Sequencing input: PBMCs. The DNA is as follows: TGTGCCATCAGTGAGAAATCCGGGACACCGTTAGCCAAAAACATTCAGTACTTC. The encoded protein is CAISEKSGTPLAKNIQYF.